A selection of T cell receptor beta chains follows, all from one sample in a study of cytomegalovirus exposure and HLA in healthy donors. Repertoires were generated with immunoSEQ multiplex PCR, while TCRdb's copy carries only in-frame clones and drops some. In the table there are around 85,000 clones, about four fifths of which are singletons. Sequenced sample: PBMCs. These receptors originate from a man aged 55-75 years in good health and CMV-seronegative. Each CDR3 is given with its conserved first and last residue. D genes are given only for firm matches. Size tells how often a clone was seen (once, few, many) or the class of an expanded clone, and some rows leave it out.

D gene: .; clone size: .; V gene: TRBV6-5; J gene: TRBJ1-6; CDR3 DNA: TGTGCCAGCAGTTACTCAGGTCTGGACAGTGAGTCACCCCTCCACTTT; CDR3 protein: CASSYSGLDSESPLHF
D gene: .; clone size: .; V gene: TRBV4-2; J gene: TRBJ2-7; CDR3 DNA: TGTGCCAGCAGCCAAGAGAGTAGCTTCGACGAGCAGTACTTC; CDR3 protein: CASSQESSFDEQYF
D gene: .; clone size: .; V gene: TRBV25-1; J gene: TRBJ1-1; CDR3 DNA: TGTGCCAGCAGTGAATTTAACGGGAACACTGAAGCTTTCTTT; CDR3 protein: CASSEFNGNTEAFF
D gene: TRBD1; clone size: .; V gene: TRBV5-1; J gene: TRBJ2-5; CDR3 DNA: TGCGCCAGCAGCATAAGACAGGGGGAGAGGGCTCAAGAGACCCAGTACTTC; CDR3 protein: CASSIRQGERAQETQYF
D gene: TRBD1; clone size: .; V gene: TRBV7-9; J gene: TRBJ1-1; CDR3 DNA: TGTTCCAGCAGCTTAGGCTCCGCGACAGGGAGAGGTGAAGCTTTCTTT; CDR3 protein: CSSSLGSATGRGEAFF
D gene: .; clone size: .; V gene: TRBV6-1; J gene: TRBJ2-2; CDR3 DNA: TGTGCCAGCAGTGAGCAGCGGAACACCGGGGAGCTGTTTTTT; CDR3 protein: CASSEQRNTGELFF
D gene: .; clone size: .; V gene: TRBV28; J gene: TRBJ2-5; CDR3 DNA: TGTGCCAGCATCCCGCGAGGGCGTTTTGGGGAGACCCAGTACTTC; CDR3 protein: CASIPRGRFGETQYF
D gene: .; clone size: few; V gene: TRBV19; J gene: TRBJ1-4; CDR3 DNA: TGTGCCAGTACCACCCAGAGCGGATCTAATGAAAAACTGTTTTTT; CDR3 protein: CASTTQSGSNEKLFF
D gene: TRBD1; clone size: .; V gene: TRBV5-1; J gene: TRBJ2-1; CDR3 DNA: TGCGCCAGCAGGCCAGAGGGACAGGTTTACAATGAGCAGTTCTTC; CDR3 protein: CASRPEGQVYNEQFF
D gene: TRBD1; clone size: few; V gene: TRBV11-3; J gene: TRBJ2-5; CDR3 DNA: TGTGCCAGCAGCTTTGGGACAGGGGTCCGGGAGACCCAGTACTTC; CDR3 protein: CASSFGTGVRETQYF
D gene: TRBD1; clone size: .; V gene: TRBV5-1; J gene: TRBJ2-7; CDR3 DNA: TGCGCCAGCAGCGCGGGACAGGGCGGGGAAGAGCAGTACTTC; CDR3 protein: CASSAGQGGEEQYF
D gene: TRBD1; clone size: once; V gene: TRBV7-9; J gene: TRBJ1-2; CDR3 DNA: TGTGCCAGCAGCTTATCGGCGGGACAGGGAAATGGCTACACCTTC; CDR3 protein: CASSLSAGQGNGYTF
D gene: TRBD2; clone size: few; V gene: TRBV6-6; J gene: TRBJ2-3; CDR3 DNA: TGTGCCAGCAGCCCAGGGACTAGCGTTTTCCCAGATACGCAGTATTTT; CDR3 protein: CASSPGTSVFPDTQYF
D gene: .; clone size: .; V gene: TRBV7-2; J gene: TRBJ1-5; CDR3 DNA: TGTGCCAGCAGCTTAGGGAGTCAGCCCCAGCATTTT; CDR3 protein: CASSLGSQPQHF
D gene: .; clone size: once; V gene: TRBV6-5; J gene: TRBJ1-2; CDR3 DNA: TGTGCCAGCAGGGACACAGGATACTATGGCTACACCTTC; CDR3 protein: CASRDTGYYGYTF
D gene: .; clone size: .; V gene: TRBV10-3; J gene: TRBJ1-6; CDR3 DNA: TGTGCCATCAGTGTTGGCAGTAATTCACCCCTCCACTTT; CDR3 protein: CAISVGSNSPLHF
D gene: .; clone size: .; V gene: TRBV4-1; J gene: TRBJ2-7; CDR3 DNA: TGCGCCAGCAGCCAAACAGGGCTGTACGAGCAGTACTTC; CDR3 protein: CASSQTGLYEQYF
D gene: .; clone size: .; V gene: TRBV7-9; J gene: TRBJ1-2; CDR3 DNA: TGTTCCAGCAGCTTAAGGGAGGGGGGCGCATTCTATGGCTACACCTTC; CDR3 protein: CSSSLREGGAFYGYTF
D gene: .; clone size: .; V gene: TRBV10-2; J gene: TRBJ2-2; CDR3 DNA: TGCGCCAGCAGTTTATTAGCCGGGGAGCTGTTTTTT; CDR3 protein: CASSLLAGELFF
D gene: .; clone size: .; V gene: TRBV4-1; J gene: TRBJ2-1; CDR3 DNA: TGCGCCAGCAGCCTCCGGGACTCCAACTACAATGAGCAGTTCTTC; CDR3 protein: CASSLRDSNYNEQFF
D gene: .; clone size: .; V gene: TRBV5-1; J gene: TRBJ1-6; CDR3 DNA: TGCGCCAGCAGCTTGGCAGGGATAGAGTCACCCCTCCACTTT; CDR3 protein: CASSLAGIESPLHF
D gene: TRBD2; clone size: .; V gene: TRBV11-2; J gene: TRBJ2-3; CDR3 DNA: TGTGCCAGCAGCTTAGGACTAGCGGCAGATACGCAGTATTTT; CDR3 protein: CASSLGLAADTQYF
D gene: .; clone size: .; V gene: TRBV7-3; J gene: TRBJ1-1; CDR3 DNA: TGTGCCAGCAGCGAGACAGCTAACACTGAAGCTTTCTTT; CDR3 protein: CASSETANTEAFF
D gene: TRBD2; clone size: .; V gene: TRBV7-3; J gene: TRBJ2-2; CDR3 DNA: TGTGCCAGCAGCCGTAGCGGGGGGGCCGGGGAGCTGTTTTTT; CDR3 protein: CASSRSGGAGELFF
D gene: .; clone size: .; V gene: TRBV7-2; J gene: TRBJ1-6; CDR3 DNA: TGTGCCAGCAGCTCCTGGACAGCTAATTCACCCCTCCACTTT; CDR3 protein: CASSSWTANSPLHF
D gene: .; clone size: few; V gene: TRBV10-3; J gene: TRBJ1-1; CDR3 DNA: TGTGCCACCAAAAGCGGGGGGCAGAGGGGAGCTTTCTTT; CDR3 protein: CATKSGGQRGAFF
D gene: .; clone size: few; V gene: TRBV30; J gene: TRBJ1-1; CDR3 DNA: TGTGCCTGGAAACGGGACTTAAACACTGAAGCTTTCTTT; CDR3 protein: CAWKRDLNTEAFF
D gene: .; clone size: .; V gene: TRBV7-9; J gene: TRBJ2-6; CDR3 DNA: TGTTCCAGCAGCCGTTACAACTCTGGGGCCAACGTCCTGACTTTC; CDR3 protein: CSSSRYNSGANVLTF
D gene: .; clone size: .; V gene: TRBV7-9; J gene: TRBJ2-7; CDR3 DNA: TGTGCCAGCAGCGACTTGAGCTCCTACGAGCAGTACTTC; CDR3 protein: CASSDLSSYEQYF
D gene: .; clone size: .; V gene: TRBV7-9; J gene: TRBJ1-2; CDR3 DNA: TGTTCCAGCAGCTCACCGGGACAAGTCTATGGCTACACCTTC; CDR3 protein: CSSSSPGQVYGYTF
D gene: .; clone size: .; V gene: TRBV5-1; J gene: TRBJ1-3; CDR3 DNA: TGCGCCAGCAGCTTGGGCGACACCATATATTTT; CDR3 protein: CASSLGDTIYF
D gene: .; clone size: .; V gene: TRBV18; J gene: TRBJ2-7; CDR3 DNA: TGTGCCAGTTCTAGCGAGACCGGGGGCGAGCAGTACTTC; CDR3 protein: CASSSETGGEQYF
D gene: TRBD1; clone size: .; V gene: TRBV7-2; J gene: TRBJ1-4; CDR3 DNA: TGTGCCAGCAGCCTACGGACAGGGGGGTCAACTAATGAAAAACTGTTTTTT; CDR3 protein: CASSLRTGGSTNEKLFF
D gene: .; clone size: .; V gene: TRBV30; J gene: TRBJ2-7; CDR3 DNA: TGTGCCTGGAGTGTACAGGTTACCTACGAGCAGTACTTC; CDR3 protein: CAWSVQVTYEQYF
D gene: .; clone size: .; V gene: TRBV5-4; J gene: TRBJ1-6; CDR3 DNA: TGTGCCAGCAGCTTACAGGGAAGTTCGGGCTCACCCCTCCACTTT; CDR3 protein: CASSLQGSSGSPLHF
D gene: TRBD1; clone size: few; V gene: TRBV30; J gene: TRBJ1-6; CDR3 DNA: TGTGCCTGGACCGGCCCTCGACAGGGGGCTTCACCCCTCCACTTT; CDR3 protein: CAWTGPRQGASPLHF
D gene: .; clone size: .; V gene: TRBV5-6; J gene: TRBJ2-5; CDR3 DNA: TGTGCCAGCAGCTCTCAGGGAAGCCGACCGGTCGGGACCCAGTACTTC; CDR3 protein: CASSSQGSRPVGTQYF